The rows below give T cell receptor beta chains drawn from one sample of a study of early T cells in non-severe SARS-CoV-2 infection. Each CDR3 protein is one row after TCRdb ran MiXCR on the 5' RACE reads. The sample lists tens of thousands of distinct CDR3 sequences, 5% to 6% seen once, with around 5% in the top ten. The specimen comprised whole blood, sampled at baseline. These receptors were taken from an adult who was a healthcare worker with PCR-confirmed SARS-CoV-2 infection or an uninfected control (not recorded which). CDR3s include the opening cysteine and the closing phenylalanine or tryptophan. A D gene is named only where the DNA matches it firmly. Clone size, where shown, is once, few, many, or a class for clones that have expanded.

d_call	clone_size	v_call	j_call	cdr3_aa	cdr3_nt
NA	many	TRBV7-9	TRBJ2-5	CASSSVGSSQETQYF	TGTGCCAGCAGTTCCGTGGGCAGCAGTCAAGAGACCCAGTACTTC
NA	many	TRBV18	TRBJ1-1	CASSLTVGDTSTEAFF	TGTGCCAGCTCACTTACCGTCGGGGATACGAGCACTGAAGCTTTCTTT
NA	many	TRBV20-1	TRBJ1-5	CSARLGQNNQPQHF	TGCAGTGCCAGACTTGGACAAAACAATCAGCCCCAGCATTTT
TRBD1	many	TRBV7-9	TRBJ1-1	CASSTRRGTEAFF	TGTGCCAGCAGCACCCGCAGGGGGACTGAAGCTTTCTTT
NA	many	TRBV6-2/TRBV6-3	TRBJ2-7	CASSYGGRPYEQYF	TGTGCCAGCAGTTACGGGGGAAGACCCTACGAGCAGTACTTC
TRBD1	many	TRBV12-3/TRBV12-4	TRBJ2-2	CASGGTGGHGELFF	TGTGCCAGCGGGGGGACAGGGGGCCACGGGGAGCTGTTTTTT
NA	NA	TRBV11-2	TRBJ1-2	CASSLAPNYGYTF	TGTGCCAGCAGCTTAGCCCCTAACTATGGCTACACCTTC
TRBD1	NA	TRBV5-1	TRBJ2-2	CASSFKGGDSGELFF	TGCGCCAGCAGCTTTAAAGGGGGCGATTCCGGGGAGCTGTTTTTT
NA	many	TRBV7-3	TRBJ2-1	CASSLQAGDEQFF	TGTGCCAGCAGCTTACAGGCGGGCGATGAGCAGTTCTTC
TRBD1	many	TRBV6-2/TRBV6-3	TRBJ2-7	CASRRQGAVYEQYF	TGTGCCAGCAGACGACAGGGGGCGGTCTACGAGCAGTACTTC
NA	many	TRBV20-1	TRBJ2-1	CSAVYNEQFF	TGCAGTGCAGTATACAATGAGCAGTTCTTC
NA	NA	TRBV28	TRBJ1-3	CASSLSPEDSGNTIYF	TGTGCCAGCAGTTTAAGCCCGGAGGACTCTGGAAACACCATATATTTT
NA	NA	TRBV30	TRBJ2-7	CAWMTGRVNSYEQYF	TGTGCCTGGATGACGGGACGCGTAAACTCCTACGAGCAGTACTTC